The 5 T cell receptor beta chains in this list originate from one sample, sequenced in a study of beta chain features in type 1 diabetes (dated by TCRdb to about 2018). The method was the immunoSEQ multiplex PCR assay. The entire amount of isolated RNA was reverse transcribed using the High Capacity cDNA Reverse Transcription Kit, so the sequenced TCRB transcripts were expressed ones. The immuneACCESS repertoire file appears here via TCRdb, limited to in-frame rearrangements. These files lack a portion of the clones; in checked studies, under half of the deficit traces to unresolved V genes, and the cause of the others is not known. For this sample the table gives 100,000 to 150,000 clones, of which 17% were detected only once. Of the sample, 2% to 3% is held by the ten largest clones. The paper as a whole reports these results and caveats: In all four CD4+ subsets, TCRB CDR3 length was moderately but significantly shorter in type 1 diabetes patients.

No antigen has been assigned to these receptors. Sample: central memory CD4+ T cells from blood. The receptors were gathered from a man aged 18-30 years with type 1 diabetes.

The sample holds a few counts of this clone. This chain joins TRBV7-2 and TRBJ2-5; no firm D call. Germline lookup yields CDR1 SGHTA and CDR2 FQGNSA. This CDR3 spans 15 amino acids. Trimming pared 4 bases from V and 4 bases from J, leaving 16 bases between. CDR3 DNA sequence: TGTGCCAGCAGCTCCTCGGCCTCTAGATTAGAGACCCAGTACTTC. Protein: CASSSSASRLETQYF.

This clone came up a few times. J is TRBJ2-3 and V is TRBV29-1; D is unclear. Germline-derived CDR1 and CDR2 are SQVTM and ANQGSEA. V shed 6 bases and J shed 0 bases, with 16 bases lying between them. The CDR3 contains 15 residues. The CDR3 reads CSVPRSAASTDTQYF. The CDR3, as DNA: TGCAGCGTCCCACGGTCGGCGGCAAGCACAGATACGCAGTATTTT.

The chain uses TRBV7-2 and TRBJ2-6; D uncertain. Germline V CDR1 and CDR2: SGHTA, FQGNSA. CDR3 length: 16 residues. V was clipped by 4 bases and J by 4 bases, with 14 bases between them. As DNA, the CDR3 is TGTGCCAGCAGCTCCACTACAGCCGCCGGGGCCAACGTCCTGACTTTC. Translated: CASSSTTAAGANVLTF.

The chain couples TRBV11-2 to TRBJ2-2; D unclear. Per the germline V gene, CDR1 is SGHAT and CDR2 is FQNNGV. The V end was cut by 1 base, the J end by 0 bases, with 6 bases between. The CDR3 length is 15 residues. CDR3 sequence reads: CASSLGWTNTGELFF. The CDR3 DNA sequence: TGTGCCAGCAGCTTAGGTTGGACGAACACCGGGGAGCTGTTTTTT.

The table lists this clone with a few counts. The chain uses TRBV18 and TRBJ2-6; TRBD1 might be the D (5 bases). Deletions cut 6 bases from V and 13 bases from J, with 19 bases between. The CDR3 loop spans 14 amino acids. Germline CDR1 reads KGHSH; CDR2 reads LQKENI. The CDR3 region has the DNA TGTGCCAGCTCCCCGACCATACAGGAGAGGGTCCTGACTTTC. The encoded protein is CASSPTIQERVLTF.